The rows below give T cell receptor beta chains drawn from one sample of a study of blood T cell repertoires in COVID-19. Data came from immunoSEQ multiplex PCR; TCRdb stores just in-frame clones and leaves some out. The sample consists of 400,000 to 450,000 clones, around 87% of them appearing once. Sequencing used PBMCs or T cells enriched from blood (not recorded which). These receptors all stem from a man aged 25 to 40 who had recovered from COVID-19. The conserved cysteine and the conserved F or W are not part of the CDR3 here. The listing skips clone size in some rows; elsewhere it reads once, few, many or a size class.

clone size: .; J gene: TRBJ1-1; V gene: TRBV7-2; CDR3 protein: ASSLQGTGGTEAF
clone size: once; J gene: TRBJ2-5; V gene: TRBV4-1; CDR3 protein: ASSQDRVAGTLQETQY
clone size: .; J gene: TRBJ2-1; V gene: TRBV7-8; CDR3 protein: ASSPLDGGSLNEQF
clone size: .; J gene: TRBJ2-1; V gene: TRBV5-1; CDR3 protein: ASRRGVGSYNEQF
clone size: .; J gene: TRBJ2-3; V gene: TRBV24-1; CDR3 protein: ATSDAPGQGGTQY
clone size: once; J gene: TRBJ1-5; V gene: TRBV7-6; CDR3 protein: ASSLSGASNQPQH
clone size: .; J gene: TRBJ2-5; V gene: TRBV28; CDR3 protein: ASSLLGGTSGTETQY
clone size: once; J gene: TRBJ2-1; V gene: TRBV27; CDR3 protein: ASSLMTGQLYNEQF
clone size: .; J gene: TRBJ2-5; V gene: TRBV5-1; CDR3 protein: ASSLTPGSETQY
clone size: .; J gene: TRBJ1-1; V gene: TRBV5-1; CDR3 protein: ASSLALGGTEAF
clone size: .; J gene: TRBJ1-1; V gene: TRBV28; CDR3 protein: ASSLGRAGARKTEAF
clone size: .; J gene: TRBJ2-2; V gene: TRBV14; CDR3 protein: ASSPARGSTGELF
clone size: .; J gene: TRBJ1-2; V gene: TRBV6-5; CDR3 protein: ASSYSVGYGYT
clone size: few; J gene: TRBJ2-1; V gene: TRBV5-1; CDR3 protein: ASSFLSGDYNEQF
clone size: once; J gene: TRBJ2-2; V gene: TRBV4-2; CDR3 protein: ASSQASGRIGTGELF
clone size: .; J gene: TRBJ1-2; V gene: TRBV6-5; CDR3 protein: ASSFSPGGGYT
clone size: .; J gene: TRBJ2-1; V gene: TRBV10-3; CDR3 protein: AISESIAGGSYNEQF
clone size: .; J gene: TRBJ2-6; V gene: TRBV6-5; CDR3 protein: ASRDRTAGANVLT
clone size: .; J gene: TRBJ2-6; V gene: TRBV7-9; CDR3 protein: ASSFTRSGANVLT
clone size: .; J gene: TRBJ2-5; V gene: TRBV7-3; CDR3 protein: ASSSTVQETQY
clone size: .; J gene: TRBJ1-1; V gene: TRBV18; CDR3 protein: ASSPERGGSEAF
clone size: .; J gene: TRBJ1-5; V gene: TRBV29-1; CDR3 protein: SVEDPSVQPQH
clone size: .; J gene: TRBJ2-2; V gene: TRBV13; CDR3 protein: ANPSLAGEPGELF
clone size: .; J gene: TRBJ2-7; V gene: TRBV4-1; CDR3 protein: ASSLSPRDEQY
clone size: .; J gene: TRBJ2-7; V gene: TRBV5-1; CDR3 protein: ASSPGQGSYEQY
clone size: .; J gene: TRBJ2-2; V gene: TRBV6-1; CDR3 protein: ASSEARREWVMLTGELF
clone size: .; J gene: TRBJ2-5; V gene: TRBV6-1; CDR3 protein: ASSEWTSAGGETQY
clone size: once; J gene: TRBJ1-1; V gene: TRBV2; CDR3 protein: ASSRAWEEDEAF
clone size: once; J gene: TRBJ2-1; V gene: TRBV4-1; CDR3 protein: ASSPGLATTYNEQF
clone size: .; J gene: TRBJ1-4; V gene: TRBV5-4; CDR3 protein: ASSERGYGEKLF
clone size: .; J gene: TRBJ2-7; V gene: TRBV9; CDR3 protein: ASSGGAGPSGGQY
clone size: .; J gene: TRBJ1-4; V gene: TRBV3-1/TRBV3-2; CDR3 protein: ASSRGLGEKLF
clone size: .; J gene: TRBJ1-1; V gene: TRBV18; CDR3 protein: ASSPGTQNTEAF